This record looks at one T cell receptor beta chain sequence and its context. Its antigen remains unidentified. This sample stems from a study of shared clonotypes between healthy human individuals. General study points: Clonotypes shared by all four sorted-subset donors had higher generation probabilities than non-shared clonotypes.

Genomic DNA belonging to each subset was distributed in equal measure over several immunoSEQ plates. Each sorted subset replicate got 200 ng genomic DNA, 25,000 to 35,000 genomes. The data were produced by immunoSEQ multiplex PCR, yet TCRdb's version contains in-frame clones alone and is incomplete. Here the sample spans roughly 1.5 million clones, approximately 98% being singletons. Partitioning of CD4+ cells yielded a CD45RA+ naive subset and a CD45RA-negative memory subset. The sequence was obtained from a man aged 30 to 39 in good health. Sequencing was performed on naive CD4+ T cells sorted from blood. Indicated subset: CD45RA+ positively selected.

Written as DNA, the CDR3 is TGTGCCAGCAGCCCCTCTTCGCTAGCGGGCAGCTACGAGCAGTACTTC. Its protein product is CASSPSSLAGSYEQYF. The rearrangement links TRBV9 to TRBJ2-7; 8 positions agree with TRBD2. Germline CDR1 SGDLS, CDR2 YYNGEE. V lost 4 bases and J lost 3; bases outside the gene matches: 12. The CDR3 sequence is 16 residues long.